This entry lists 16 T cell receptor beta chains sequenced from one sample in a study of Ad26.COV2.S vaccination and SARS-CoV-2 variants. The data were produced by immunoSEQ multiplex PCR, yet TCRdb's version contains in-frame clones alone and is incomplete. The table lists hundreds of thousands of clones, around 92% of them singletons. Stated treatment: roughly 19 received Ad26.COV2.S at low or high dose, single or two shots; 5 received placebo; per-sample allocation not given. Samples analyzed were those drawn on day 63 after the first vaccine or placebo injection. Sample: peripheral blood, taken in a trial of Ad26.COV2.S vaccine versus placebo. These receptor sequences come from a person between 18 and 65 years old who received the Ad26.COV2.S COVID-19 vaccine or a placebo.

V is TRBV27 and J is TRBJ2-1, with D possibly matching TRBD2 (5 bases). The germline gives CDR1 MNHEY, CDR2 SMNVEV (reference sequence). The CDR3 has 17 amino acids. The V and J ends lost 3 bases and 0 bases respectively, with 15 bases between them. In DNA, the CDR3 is TGTGCCAGCAGTTTTAATGAGCGGATGAGCTCCTACAATGAGCAGTTCTTC. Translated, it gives CASSFNERMSSYNEQFF.

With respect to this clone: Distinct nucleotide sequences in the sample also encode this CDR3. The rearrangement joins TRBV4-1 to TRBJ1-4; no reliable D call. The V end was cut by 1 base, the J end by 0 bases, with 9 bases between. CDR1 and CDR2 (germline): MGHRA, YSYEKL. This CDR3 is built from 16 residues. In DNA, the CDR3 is TGCGCCAGCAGCCAAGGGACGGTTGCAACTAATGAAAAACTGTTTTTT. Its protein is CASSQGTVATNEKLFF.

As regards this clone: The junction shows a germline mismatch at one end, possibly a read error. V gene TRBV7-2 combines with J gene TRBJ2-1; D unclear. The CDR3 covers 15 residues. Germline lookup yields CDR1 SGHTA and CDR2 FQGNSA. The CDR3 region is CASSLAQRSFNEQFF. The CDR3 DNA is TGTGCCAGCAGCTTAGCTCAGCGATCCTTCAATGAGCAGTTCTTC.

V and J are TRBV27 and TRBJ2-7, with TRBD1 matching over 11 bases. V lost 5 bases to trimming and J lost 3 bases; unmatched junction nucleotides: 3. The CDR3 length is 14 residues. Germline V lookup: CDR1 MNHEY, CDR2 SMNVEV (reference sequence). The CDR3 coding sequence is TGTGCCAGCAGTACCGGGACAGGGGGCTACGAGCAGTACTTC. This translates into CASSTGTGGYEQYF.

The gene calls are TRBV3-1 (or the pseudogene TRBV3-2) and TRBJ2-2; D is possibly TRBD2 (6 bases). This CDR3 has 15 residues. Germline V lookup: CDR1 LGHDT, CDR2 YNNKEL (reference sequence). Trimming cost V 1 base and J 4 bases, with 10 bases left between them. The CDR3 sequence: CASSQVPSVTGELFF. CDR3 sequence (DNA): TGTGCCAGCAGCCAAGTCCCTAGCGTCACCGGGGAGCTGTTTTTT.

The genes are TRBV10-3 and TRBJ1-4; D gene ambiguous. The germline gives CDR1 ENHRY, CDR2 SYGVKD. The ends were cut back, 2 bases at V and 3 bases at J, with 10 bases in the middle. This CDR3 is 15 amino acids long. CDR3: CAISEIGRPNEKLFF. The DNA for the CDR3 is TGTGCCATCAGTGAGATAGGTCGTCCTAATGAAAAACTGTTTTTT.

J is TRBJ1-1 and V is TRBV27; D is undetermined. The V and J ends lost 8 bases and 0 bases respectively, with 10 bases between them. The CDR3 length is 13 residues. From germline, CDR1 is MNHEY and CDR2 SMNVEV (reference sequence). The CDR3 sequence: CASRWGVNTEAFF. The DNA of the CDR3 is TGTGCCAGCCGCTGGGGTGTGAACACTGAAGCTTTCTTT.

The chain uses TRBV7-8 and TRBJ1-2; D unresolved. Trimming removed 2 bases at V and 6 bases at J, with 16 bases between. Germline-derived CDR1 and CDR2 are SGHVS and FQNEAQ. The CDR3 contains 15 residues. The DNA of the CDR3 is TGTGCCAGCAGCTTAATGGGGTGGCGCCCCGATGGCTACACCTTC. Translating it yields CASSLMGWRPDGYTF. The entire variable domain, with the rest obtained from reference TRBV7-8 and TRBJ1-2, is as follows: GAGVSQSPRYKVAKRGQDVALRCDPISGHVSLFWYQQALGQGPEFLTYFQNEAQLDKSGLPSDRFFAERPEGSVSTLKIQRTQQEDSAVYLCASSLMGWRPDGYTFGSGTRLTVV.

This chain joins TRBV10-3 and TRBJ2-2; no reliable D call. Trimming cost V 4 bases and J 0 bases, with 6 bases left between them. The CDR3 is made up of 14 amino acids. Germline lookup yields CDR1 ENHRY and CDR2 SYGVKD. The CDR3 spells CAISGAANTGELFF. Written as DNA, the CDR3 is TGTGCCATCAGTGGGGCGGCGAACACCGGGGAGCTGTTTTTT.

CDR3 protein: CASSETSGGTQSSYNEQFF. The CDR3 region has the DNA TGTGCCAGCAGTGAGACTAGCGGGGGAACCCAAAGCTCCTACAATGAGCAGTTCTTC. The chain uses TRBV2 and TRBJ2-1; 12 bases fit TRBD2. The germline gives CDR1 SNHLY, CDR2 FYNNEI. V lost 3 bases, J lost 0 bases, and 9 bases stayed unmatched. This CDR3 has 19 amino acids. Looking up the rest from reference TRBV2 and TRBJ2-1 gives the full variable domain: EPEVTQTPSHQVTQMGQEVILRCVPISNHLYFYWYRQILGQKVEFLVSFYNNEISEKSEIFDDQFSVERPDGSNFTLKIRSTKLEDSAMYFCASSETSGGTQSSYNEQFFGPGTRLTVL.

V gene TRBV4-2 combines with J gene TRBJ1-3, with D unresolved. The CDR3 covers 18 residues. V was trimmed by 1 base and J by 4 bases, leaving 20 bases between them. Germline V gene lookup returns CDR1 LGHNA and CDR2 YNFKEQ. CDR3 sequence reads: CASSQGTVFGRGGNTIYF. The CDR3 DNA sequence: TGTGCCAGCAGCCAAGGGACTGTATTTGGGCGAGGGGGAAACACCATATATTTT.

The CDR3 loop is CASSPRQGYQPQHF. The CDR3 nucleotides are TGTGCCAGCAGCCCCCGACAGGGCTATCAGCCCCAGCATTTT. The J gene is TRBJ1-5, the V gene TRBV4-2; 7 nucleotides agree with TRBD1. Losses at the gene ends were 4 bases for V and 5 bases for J; bases not matched to a gene: 5. The CDR3 runs 14 residues. The germline CDR1 and CDR2 sequences are LGHNA and YNFKEQ.

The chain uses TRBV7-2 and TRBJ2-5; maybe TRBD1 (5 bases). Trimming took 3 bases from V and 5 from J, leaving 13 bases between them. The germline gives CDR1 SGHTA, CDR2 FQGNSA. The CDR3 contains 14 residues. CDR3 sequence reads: CASSFSDTGETQYF. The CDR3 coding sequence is TGTGCCAGCAGCTTTTCGGACACCGGGGAGACCCAGTACTTC.

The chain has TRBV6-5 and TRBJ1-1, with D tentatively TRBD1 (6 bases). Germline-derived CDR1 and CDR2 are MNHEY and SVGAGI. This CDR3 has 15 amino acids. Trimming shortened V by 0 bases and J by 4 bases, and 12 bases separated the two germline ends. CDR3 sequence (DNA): TGTGCCAGCAGTTACTCCCGGGGGCGGGGCACTGAAGCTTTCTTT. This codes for CASSYSRGRGTEAFF.

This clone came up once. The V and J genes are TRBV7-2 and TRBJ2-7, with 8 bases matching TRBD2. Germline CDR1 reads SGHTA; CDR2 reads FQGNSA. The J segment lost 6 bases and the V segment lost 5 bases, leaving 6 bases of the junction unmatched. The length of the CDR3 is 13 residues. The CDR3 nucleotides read TGTGCCAGCAGCCCCCAGCGGGAGCGCGAGCAGTACTTC. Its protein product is CASSPQREREQYF. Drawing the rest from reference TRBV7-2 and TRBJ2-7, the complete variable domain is GAGVSQSPSNKVTEKGKDVELRCDPISGHTALYWYRQSLGQGLEFLIYFQGNSAPDKSGLPSDRFSAERTGGSVSTLTIQRTQQEDSAVYLCASSPQREREQYFGPGTRLTVT.

The CDR3 spells CASSYYNEQFF. CDR3 bases: TGTGCCAGCAGCTACTACAATGAGCAGTTCTTC. The V call is TRBV7-9, the J call TRBJ2-1; D gene uncertain. The length of the CDR3 is 11 residues. The germline V gene encodes CDR1 SEHNR and CDR2 FQNEAQ (reference sequence). V was trimmed by 4 bases and J by 3 bases, leaving 1 base between them.